This TCR beta chain is drawn from a study of molecular identifiers for immune sequencing clone quantification. MiXCR, applied by TCRdb to the PCR reads, yields one record per CDR3 protein. The table lists about half a million distinct CDR3 sequences, around 25% of them singletons. V lost 4 bases and J lost 3, with 10 bases in between. The CDR3 spans 14 residues. This clonotype was counted a few times. The chain links TRBV12-3 or TRBV12-4 to TRBJ2-1, with D unresolved. This TCR was sampled from a human donor in good health. Some libraries in this study had Jurkat cell RNA spiked in. Sequenced material: naive CD8+ T cells from blood, with Jurkat cell RNA spiked in. This sample's subset: FACS-sorted CD8+CD4-CCR7+CD45RA+ naive T cells. The chain's CDR3 is CASSSRAVYNEQFF. The DNA for the CDR3 is TGTGCCAGCAGTTCCCGGGCCGTCTACAATGAGCAGTTCTTC.